A single sample is the source of the 15 T cell receptor beta chains below, sequenced in a study of Ad26.COV2.S vaccination and SARS-CoV-2 variants. The table came from immunoSEQ multiplex PCR; TCRdb's copy has only in-frame clones and leaves some out. The sample lists roughly 700,000 clones, roughly 90% occurring once. Documented treatment: 15 to 20 received Ad26.COV2.S at low or high dose, single or two shots; a few received placebo; per-sample allocation not given. The investigators took samples on day 63 after the first vaccine or placebo injection. Sequencing used peripheral blood, obtained in a trial of Ad26.COV2.S vaccine versus placebo. The receptors stem from a person between 18 and 59 years old who received the Ad26.COV2.S COVID-19 vaccine or a placebo.

Only one count was recorded for this clone. The chain employs TRBV11-2 and TRBJ2-3; maybe TRBD2 (5 bases). CDR1 SGHAT and CDR2 FQNNGV come from the germline V gene. The V end was cut by 6 bases, the J end by 2 bases, with 21 bases between. The CDR3 is 17 amino acids. The CDR3 loop is CASSFGRTVGYTDTQYF. CDR3 DNA: TGTGCCAGCAGTTTCGGGCGGACTGTGGGCTACACAGATACGCAGTATTTT.

The chain recombines TRBV19 with TRBJ1-1; 9 bases agree with TRBD1. CDR3 length: 15 amino acids. Germline lookup yields CDR1 LNHDA and CDR2 SQIVND (reference sequence). V trimming: 9 bases; J trimming: 7 bases; junction bases outside the gene matches: 15. CDR3 coding DNA: TGTGCCAGCCCCCCGTCCGGGACAGGGTTCGTTGAAGCTTTCTTT. The encoded protein is CASPPSGTGFVEAFF.

This chain links TRBV29-1 with TRBJ2-5; D might be TRBD2 (6 bases). Trimming took off 5 bases at V and 5 bases at J, with 9 bases between the two ends. This CDR3 region has 11 residues. Germline V gene data show CDR1 as SQVTM and CDR2 as ANQGSEA. The CDR3 here is CSVMGRETQYF. CDR3 DNA: TGCAGCGTTATGGGGAGGGAGACCCAGTACTTC.

CDR3 bases: TGTGCCAGCAGTTTAATGAGTAGCAATCAGCCCCAGCATTTT. This sequence encodes CASSLMSSNQPQHF. The V gene is TRBV27, the J gene TRBJ1-5; no clear D gene. Germline V gene sequence: CDR1 MNHEY, CDR2 SMNVEV (reference sequence). The V and J ends lost 2 bases and 0 bases respectively, with 5 bases between them. The CDR3 loop spans 14 amino acids.

This clone was seen a handful of times. The CDR3 loop reads CASSKAEQGRGDTQYF. CDR3 bases: TGTGCCAGCAGCAAAGCTGAACAGGGGAGGGGAGATACGCAGTATTTT. The rearrangement links TRBV21-1 to TRBJ2-3. TRBV21-1 is a recognized pseudogene. The CDR3 runs to 16 residues.

CDR3 nucleotides: TGTGCCAGCAGTTCGGACGGATACTCTGGAAACACCATATATTTT. Translation: CASSSDGYSGNTIYF. V is TRBV5-5 and J is TRBJ1-3; D is undetermined. This CDR3 contains 15 residues. The V gene lost 5 bases and the J gene lost 0 bases, with 12 bases spanning the gap. Germline values: CDR1 SGHKS, CDR2 YYEKEE (reference sequence).

J is TRBJ1-2 and V is TRBV7-2; TRBD1 matches 7 bases. Germline V gene sequence: CDR1 SGHTA, CDR2 FQGNSA. CDR3 length equals 15 residues. V shed 7 bases and J 4 bases; nucleotides not matched to a gene: 12. For the CDR3, the DNA is TGTGCCAGCACCCAGGGGGGGGCGGCGGGCTATGGCTACACCTTC. Encoded protein: CASTQGGAAGYGYTF.

The chain couples TRBV18 to TRBJ1-6; D may be TRBD1 (6 bases). The CDR3 loop spans 15 amino acids. Between the trimmed V and J ends, which lost 6 bases and 10 bases, there was a span of 19 bases. CDR1 is KGHSH, CDR2 LQKENI, per germline. In DNA, the CDR3 is TGTGCCAGCTCCCCGAGTGGGGGGCAAGAATCACCCCTCCACTTT. This translates into CASSPSGGQESPLHF. Complete variable domain (other parts from reference TRBV18 and TRBJ1-6): NAGVMQNPRHLVRRRGQEARLRCSPMKGHSHVYWYRQLPEEGLKFMVYLQKENIIDESGMPKERFSAEFPKEGPSILRIQQVVRGDSAAYFCASSPSGGQESPLHFGNGTRLTVT.

This chain uses TRBV12-3 or TRBV12-4 with TRBJ2-2; D call uncertain. Trimming removed 5 bases at V and 9 bases at J, with 10 bases between. The CDR3 is 12 amino acids. CDR3 in amino acids: CASSPLGWELFF. The DNA of the CDR3 is TGTGCCAGCAGTCCCCTAGGGTGGGAGCTGTTTTTT.

This clone has just a few counts. The chain uses TRBV5-5 and TRBJ1-4; D remains ambiguous. This CDR3 is 11 amino acids long. Trimming stripped 6 bases from V and 8 bases from J, with 8 bases between. Looked up from germline, CDR1 is SGHKS and CDR2 is YYEKEE (reference sequence). The DNA of the CDR3 is TGTGCCAGCATCTACAGAGAAAAACTGTTTTTT. Translating gives CASIYREKLFF.

The chain is built from TRBV15 and TRBJ1-1; D call uncertain. The V gene's germline CDR1 is LNHNV and CDR2 YYDKDF (reference sequence). The CDR3 consists of 15 residues. V was shortened by 4 bases and J by 2 bases, with 14 bases between the two germline ends. The DNA of the CDR3 is TGTGCCACCAGCACCTTGTATGGCAGCAACACTGAAGCTTTCTTT. It specifies CATSTLYGSNTEAFF. The full variable domain, its missing parts supplied by reference TRBV15 and TRBJ1-1, is DAMVIQNPRYQVTQFGKPVTLSCSQTLNHNVMYWYQQKSSQAPKLLFHYYDKDFNNEADTPDNFQSRRPNTSFCFLDIRSPGLGDTAMYLCATSTLYGSNTEAFFGQGTRLTVV.

The CDR3 DNA sequence: TGTGCCAGCAGCTTAGTAGTGGCCGCAACTAATGAAAAACTGTTTTTT. It specifies CASSLVVAATNEKLFF. The chain uses TRBV7-2 and TRBJ1-4; no clear D. Germline V gene data show CDR1 as SGHTA and CDR2 as FQGNSA. This CDR3 spans 16 amino acids. Trimming cost V 1 base and J 0 bases, with 9 bases left between them.

This chain uses TRBV28 with TRBJ2-7; D could derive from TRBD1 or TRBD2 (5 bases each). The V end was cut by 8 bases, the J end by 2 bases, with 19 bases between. The CDR3 runs 15 residues. Germline V gene sequence: CDR1 MDHEN, CDR2 SYDVKM. The CDR3: CASRPGPSVPYEQYF. CDR3 coding DNA: TGTGCCAGCCGACCGGGACCGTCCGTCCCCTACGAGCAGTACTTC. Combining the CDR3 with reference TRBV28 and TRBJ2-7 gives the whole variable domain DVKVTQSSRYLVKRTGEKVFLECVQDMDHENMFWYRQDPGLGLRLIYFSYDVKMKEKGDIPEGYSVSREKKERFSLILESASTNQTSMYLCASRPGPSVPYEQYFGPGTRLTVT.

The chain is built from TRBV5-4 and TRBJ2-3; the D gene is possibly TRBD2 (6 bases). Germline lookup yields CDR1 SGHNT and CDR2 YYREEE (reference sequence). Trimming removed 0 bases at V and 11 bases at J, with 10 bases between. This CDR3 has 12 residues. In DNA form, the CDR3 reads TGTGCCAGCAGCTTGGAGGTTAGCGGGCAGTATTTT. This encodes CASSLEVSGQYF.

J is TRBJ1-3 and V is TRBV9, with 10 bases lining up with TRBD1. CDR3 length: 17 residues. Germline assignment: CDR1 SGDLS and CDR2 YYNGEE. V shed 2 bases, J shed 2 bases, and the junction held 7 bases outside the gene matches. The CDR3 loop reads CASSVGEGTGAGNTIYF. CDR3 DNA: TGTGCCAGCAGCGTGGGAGAGGGGACAGGGGCTGGAAACACCATATATTTT.